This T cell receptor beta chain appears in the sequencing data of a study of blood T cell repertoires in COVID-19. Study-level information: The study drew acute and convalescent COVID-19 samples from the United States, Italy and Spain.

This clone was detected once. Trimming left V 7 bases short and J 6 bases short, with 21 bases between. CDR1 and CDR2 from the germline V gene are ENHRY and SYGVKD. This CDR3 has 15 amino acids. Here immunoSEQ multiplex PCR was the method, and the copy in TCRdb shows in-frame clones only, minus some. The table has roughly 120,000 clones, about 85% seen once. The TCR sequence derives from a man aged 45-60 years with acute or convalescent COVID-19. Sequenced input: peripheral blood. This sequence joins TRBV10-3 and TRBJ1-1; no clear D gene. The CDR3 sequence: CAITTGPARRPEAFF. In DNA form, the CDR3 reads TGTGCCATCACCACCGGTCCAGCGCGCCGCCCTGAAGCTTTCTTT.